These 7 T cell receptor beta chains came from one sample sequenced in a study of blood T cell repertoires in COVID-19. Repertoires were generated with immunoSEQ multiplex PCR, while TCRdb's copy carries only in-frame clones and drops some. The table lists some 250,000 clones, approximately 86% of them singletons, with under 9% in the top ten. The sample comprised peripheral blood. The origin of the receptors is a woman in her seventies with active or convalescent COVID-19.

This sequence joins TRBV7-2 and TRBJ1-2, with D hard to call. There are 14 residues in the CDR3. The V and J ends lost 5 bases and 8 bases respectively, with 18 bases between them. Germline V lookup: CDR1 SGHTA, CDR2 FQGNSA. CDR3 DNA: TGTGCCAGCAGCCTTGGACTCCGGGGTAACGGCTACACCTTC. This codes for CASSLGLRGNGYTF.

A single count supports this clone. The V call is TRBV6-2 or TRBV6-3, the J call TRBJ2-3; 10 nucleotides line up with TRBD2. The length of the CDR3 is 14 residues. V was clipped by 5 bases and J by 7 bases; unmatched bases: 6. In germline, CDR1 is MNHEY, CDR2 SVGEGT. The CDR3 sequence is CASSLAGASYTQYF. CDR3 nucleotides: TGTGCCAGCAGTCTAGCGGGAGCCAGTTATACGCAGTATTTT.

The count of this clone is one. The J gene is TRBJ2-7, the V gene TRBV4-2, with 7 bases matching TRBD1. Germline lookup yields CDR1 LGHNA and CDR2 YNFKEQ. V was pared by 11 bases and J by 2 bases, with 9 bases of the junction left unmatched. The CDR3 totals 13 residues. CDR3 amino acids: CARQGRDPYEQYF. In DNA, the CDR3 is TGTGCCCGACAGGGAAGGGACCCCTACGAGCAGTACTTC.

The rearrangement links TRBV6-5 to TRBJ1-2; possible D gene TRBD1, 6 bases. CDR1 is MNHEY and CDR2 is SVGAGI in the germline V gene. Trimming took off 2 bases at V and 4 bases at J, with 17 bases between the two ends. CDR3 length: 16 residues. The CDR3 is CASSYGLPGQSYGYTF. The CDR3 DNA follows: TGTGCCAGCAGTTACGGCCTACCCGGACAGTCCTATGGCTACACCTTC.

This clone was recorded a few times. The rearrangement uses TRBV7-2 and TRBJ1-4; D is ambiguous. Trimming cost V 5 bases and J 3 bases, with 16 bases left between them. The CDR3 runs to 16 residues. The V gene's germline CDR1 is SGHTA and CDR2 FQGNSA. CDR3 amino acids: CASSPSWVSANEKLFF. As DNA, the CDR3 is TGTGCCAGCAGCCCTAGCTGGGTTTCGGCTAATGAAAAACTGTTTTTT.

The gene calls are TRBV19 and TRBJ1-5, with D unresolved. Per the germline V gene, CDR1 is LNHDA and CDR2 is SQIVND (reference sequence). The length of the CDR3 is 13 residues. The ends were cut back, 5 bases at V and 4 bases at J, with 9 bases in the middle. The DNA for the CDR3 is TGTGCCAGTAGTTGGGCAGGTAATCAGCCCCAGCATTTT. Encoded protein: CASSWAGNQPQHF.

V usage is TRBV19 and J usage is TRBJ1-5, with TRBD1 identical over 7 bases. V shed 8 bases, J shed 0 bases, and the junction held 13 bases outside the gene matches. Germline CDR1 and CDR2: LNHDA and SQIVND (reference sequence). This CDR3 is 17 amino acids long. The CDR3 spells CASDRGRQGTSNQPQHF. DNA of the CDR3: TGTGCCAGTGATAGGGGGCGACAGGGAACTAGCAATCAGCCCCAGCATTTT. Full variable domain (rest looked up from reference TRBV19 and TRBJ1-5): DGGITQSPKYLFRKEGQNVTLSCEQNLNHDAMYWYRQDPGQGLRLIYYSQIVNDFQKGDIAEGYSVSREKKESFPLTVTSAQKNPTAFYLCASDRGRQGTSNQPQHFGDGTRLSIL.